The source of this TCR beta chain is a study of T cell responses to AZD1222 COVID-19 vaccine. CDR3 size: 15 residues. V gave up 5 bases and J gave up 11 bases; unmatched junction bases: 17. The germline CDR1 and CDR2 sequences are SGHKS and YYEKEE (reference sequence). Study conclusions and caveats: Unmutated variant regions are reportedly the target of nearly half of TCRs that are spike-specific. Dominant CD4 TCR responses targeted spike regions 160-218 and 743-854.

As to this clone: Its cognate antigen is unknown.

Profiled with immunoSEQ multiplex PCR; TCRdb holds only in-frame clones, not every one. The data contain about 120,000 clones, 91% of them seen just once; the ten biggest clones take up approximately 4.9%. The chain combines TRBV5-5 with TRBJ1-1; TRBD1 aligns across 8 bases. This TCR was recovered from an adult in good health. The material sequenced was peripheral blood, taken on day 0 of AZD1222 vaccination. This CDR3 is CASSHPGQAVLGAFF. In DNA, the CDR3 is TGTGCCAGCAGTCATCCGGGACAGGCCGTCCTTGGGGCTTTCTTT.